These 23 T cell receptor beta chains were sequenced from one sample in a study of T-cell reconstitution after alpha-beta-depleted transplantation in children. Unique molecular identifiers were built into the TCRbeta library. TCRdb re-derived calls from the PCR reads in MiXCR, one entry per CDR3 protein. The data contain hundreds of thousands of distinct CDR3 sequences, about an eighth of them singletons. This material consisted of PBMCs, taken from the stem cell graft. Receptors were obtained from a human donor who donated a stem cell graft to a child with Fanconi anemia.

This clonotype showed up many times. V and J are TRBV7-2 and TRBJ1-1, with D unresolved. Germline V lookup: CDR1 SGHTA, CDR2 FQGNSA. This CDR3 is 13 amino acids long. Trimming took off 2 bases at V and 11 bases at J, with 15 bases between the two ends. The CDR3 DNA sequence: TGTGCCAGCAGCTTATCCCTTGGTCAACGGGCTTTCTTT. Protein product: CASSLSLGQRAFF.

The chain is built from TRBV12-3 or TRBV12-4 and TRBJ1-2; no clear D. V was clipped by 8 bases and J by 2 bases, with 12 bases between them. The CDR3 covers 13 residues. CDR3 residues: CASGSRRNYGYTF. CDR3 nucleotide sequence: TGTGCCAGCGGTAGTCGCCGAAACTATGGCTACACCTTC.

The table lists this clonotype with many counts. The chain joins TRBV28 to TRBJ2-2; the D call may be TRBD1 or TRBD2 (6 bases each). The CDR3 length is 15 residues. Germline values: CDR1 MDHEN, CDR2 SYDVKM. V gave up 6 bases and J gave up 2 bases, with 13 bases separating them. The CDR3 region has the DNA TGTGCCAGCAGCAAGGGGGGATTTAACACCGGGGAGCTGTTTTTT. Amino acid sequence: CASSKGGFNTGELFF.

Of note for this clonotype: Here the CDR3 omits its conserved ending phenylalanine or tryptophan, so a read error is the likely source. The CDR3 here is CSAVDGENTEAFS. In DNA, the CDR3 is TGCAGTGCTGTGGACGGAGAGAACACTGAAGCTTTCTCT. The chain combines TRBV20-1 with TRBJ1-1; D is unresolved. Trimming removed 5 bases at V and 1 base at J, with 11 bases between. The CDR3 covers 13 residues. Per germline, CDR1 DFQATT and CDR2 SNEGSKA (reference sequence).

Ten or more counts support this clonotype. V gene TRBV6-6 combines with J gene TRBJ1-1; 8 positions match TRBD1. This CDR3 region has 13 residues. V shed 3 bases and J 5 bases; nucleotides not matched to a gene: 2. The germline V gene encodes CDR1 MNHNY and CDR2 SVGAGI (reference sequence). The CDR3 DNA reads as TGTGCCAGCAGTTATCGACAGGGGACTGAAGCTTTCTTT. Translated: CASSYRQGTEAFF.

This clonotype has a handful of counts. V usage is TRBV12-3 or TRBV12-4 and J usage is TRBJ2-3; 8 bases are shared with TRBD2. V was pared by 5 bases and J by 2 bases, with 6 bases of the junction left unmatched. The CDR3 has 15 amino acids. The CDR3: CASSARTSLTDTQYF. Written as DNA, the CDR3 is TGTGCCAGCAGTGCACGGACTAGCCTCACAGATACGCAGTATTTT.

The CDR3 DNA sequence: TGCAGTGCACCAGGCGGTCTGGGACTCTTCGCAGATACGCAGTATTTT. Its translation is CSAPGGLGLFADTQYF. The chain uses TRBV20-1 and TRBJ2-3, with D perhaps TRBD2 (6 bases). The CDR3 runs 16 residues. Germline V gene data show CDR1 as DFQATT and CDR2 as SNEGSKA (reference sequence). Trimming removed 6 bases from V and 4 bases from J, with 23 bases in between.

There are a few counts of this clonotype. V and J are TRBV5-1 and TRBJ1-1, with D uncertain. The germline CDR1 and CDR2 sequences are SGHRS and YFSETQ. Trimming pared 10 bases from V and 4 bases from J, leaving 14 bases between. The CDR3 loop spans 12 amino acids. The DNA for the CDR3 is TGCGCCTACCCTGGCCGGGGCACTGAAGCTTTCTTT. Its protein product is CAYPGRGTEAFF.

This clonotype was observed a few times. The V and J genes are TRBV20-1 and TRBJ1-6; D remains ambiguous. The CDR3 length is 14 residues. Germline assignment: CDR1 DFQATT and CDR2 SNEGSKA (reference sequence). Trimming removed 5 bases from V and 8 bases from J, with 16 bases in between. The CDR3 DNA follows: TGCAGTGCTGGCCAAGAGGGTTTTGATTCACCCCTCCACTTT. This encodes CSAGQEGFDSPLHF.

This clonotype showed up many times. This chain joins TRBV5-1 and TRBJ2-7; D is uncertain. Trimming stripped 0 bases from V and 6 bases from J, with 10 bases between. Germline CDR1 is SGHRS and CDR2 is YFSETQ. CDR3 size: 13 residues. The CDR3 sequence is CASSLGSPGEQYF. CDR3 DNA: TGCGCCAGCAGCTTGGGCAGTCCGGGCGAGCAGTACTTC. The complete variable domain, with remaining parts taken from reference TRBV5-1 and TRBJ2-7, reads KAGVTQTPRYLIKTRGQQVTLSCSPISGHRSVSWYQQTPGQGLQFLFEYFSETQRNKGNFPGRFSGRQFSNSRSEMNVSTLELGDSALYLCASSLGSPGEQYFGPGTRLTVT.

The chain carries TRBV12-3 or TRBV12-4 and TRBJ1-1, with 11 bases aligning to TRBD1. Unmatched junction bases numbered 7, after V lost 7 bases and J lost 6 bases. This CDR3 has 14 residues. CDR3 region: CASIRGQGVAEAFF. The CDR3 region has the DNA TGTGCCAGCATTCGGGGACAGGGGGTCGCTGAAGCTTTCTTT.

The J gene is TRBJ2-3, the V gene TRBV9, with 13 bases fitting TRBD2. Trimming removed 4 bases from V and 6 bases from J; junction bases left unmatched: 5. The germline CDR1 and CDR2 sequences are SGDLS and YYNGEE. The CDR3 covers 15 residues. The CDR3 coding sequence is TGTGCCAGCAGCACTCCGGGACTAGCGGGGGATACGCAGTATTTT. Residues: CASSTPGLAGDTQYF.

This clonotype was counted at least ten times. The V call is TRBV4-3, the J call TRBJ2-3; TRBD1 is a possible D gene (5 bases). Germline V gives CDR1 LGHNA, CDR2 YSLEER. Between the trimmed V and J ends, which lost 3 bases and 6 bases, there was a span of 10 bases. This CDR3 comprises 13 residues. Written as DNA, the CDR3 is TGCGCCAGCAGCCAGCATTACAGGGATACGCAGTATTTT. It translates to CASSQHYRDTQYF.

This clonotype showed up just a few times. The DNA for the CDR3 is TGTGCCAGCAGTCCCTGGGCACAGATGGGGAAAGCTTTCTTT. Its translation is CASSPWAQMGKAFF. The V gene is TRBV2, the J gene TRBJ1-1, with unresolved D. Germline CDR1 SNHLY, CDR2 FYNNEI. The CDR3 runs to 14 residues. V lost 5 bases and J 9 bases, leaving 19 bases between the germline ends.

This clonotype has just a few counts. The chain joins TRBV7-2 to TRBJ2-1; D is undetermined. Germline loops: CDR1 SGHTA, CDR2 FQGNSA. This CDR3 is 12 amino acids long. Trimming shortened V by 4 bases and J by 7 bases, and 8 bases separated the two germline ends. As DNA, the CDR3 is TGTGCCAGCAGCTCGGGCCTTAATGAGCAGTTCTTC. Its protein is CASSSGLNEQFF.

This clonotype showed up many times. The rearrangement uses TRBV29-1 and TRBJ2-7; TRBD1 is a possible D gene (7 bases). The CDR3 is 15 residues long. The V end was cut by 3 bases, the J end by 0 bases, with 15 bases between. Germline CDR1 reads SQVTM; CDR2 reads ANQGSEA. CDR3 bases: TGCAGCGTTGAGGGGGGACAGCACAACTCCTACGAGCAGTACTTC. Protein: CSVEGGQHNSYEQYF.

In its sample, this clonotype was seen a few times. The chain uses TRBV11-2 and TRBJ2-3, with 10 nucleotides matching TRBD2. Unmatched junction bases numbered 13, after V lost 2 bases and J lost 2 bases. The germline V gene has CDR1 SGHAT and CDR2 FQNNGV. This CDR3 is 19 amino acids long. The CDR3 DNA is TGTGCCAGCAGCTTAATTCGGATAGCGGGGGGTGGGGCCACAGATACGCAGTATTTT. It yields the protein CASSLIRIAGGGATDTQYF.

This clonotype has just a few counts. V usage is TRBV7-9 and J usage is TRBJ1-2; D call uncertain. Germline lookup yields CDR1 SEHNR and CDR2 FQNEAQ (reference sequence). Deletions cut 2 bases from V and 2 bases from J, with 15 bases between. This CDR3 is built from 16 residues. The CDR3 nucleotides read TGTGCCAGCAGCTTATATTCGGGCCCGAAGAACTATGGCTACACCTTC. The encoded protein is CASSLYSGPKNYGYTF.

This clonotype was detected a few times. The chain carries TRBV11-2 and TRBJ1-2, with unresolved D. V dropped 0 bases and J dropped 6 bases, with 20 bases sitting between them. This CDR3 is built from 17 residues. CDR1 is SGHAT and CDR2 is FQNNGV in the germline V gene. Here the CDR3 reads CASSLDRGPGLWNGYTF. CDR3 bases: TGTGCCAGCAGCTTAGATCGCGGGCCAGGTCTCTGGAATGGCTACACCTTC.

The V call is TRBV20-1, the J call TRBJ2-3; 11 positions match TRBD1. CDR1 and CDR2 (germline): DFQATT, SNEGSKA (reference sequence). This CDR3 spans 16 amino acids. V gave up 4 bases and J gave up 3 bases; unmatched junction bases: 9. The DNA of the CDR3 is TGCAGTGCTAACTTGGGACAGGGGGTGGATACAGATACGCAGTATTTT. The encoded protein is CSANLGQGVDTDTQYF.

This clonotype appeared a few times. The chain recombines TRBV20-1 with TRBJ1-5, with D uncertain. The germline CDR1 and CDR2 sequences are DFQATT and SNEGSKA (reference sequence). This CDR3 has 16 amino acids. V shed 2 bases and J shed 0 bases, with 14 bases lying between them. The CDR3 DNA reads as TGCAGTGCTAGACCCCGGACGGCCTATAGCAATCAGCCCCAGCATTTT. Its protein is CSARPRTAYSNQPQHF.

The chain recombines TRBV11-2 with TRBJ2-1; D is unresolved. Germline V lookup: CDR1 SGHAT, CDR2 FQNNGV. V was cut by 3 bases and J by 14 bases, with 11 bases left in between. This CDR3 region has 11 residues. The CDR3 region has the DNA TGTGCCAGCAGCTTTTCGTGTTTTAAGTTCTTC. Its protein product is CASSFSCFKFF.

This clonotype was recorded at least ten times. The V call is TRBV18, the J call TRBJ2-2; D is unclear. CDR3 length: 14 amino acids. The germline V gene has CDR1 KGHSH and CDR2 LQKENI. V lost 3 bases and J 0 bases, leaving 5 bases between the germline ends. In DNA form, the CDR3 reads TGTGCCAGCTCACCCCAGGCGAACACCGGGGAGCTGTTTTTT. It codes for CASSPQANTGELFF.